The sequence of this T cell receptor beta chain was determined in a study of cytomegalovirus exposure and HLA in healthy donors. About the study: There were 85 million or so unique TCRs (from HLA-typed donors) in an early data release.

This clone was found once. As yet, its antigen is unknown. The study's findings and limits: Later on, an analysis showed TCR association rates differing by HLA locus, with DRB1 the most and HLA-C the fewest.

In germline, CDR1 is SGHTA, CDR2 FQGNSA. Trimming removed 5 bases at V and 0 bases at J, with 20 bases between. The CDR3 length is 18 residues. The PCR was carried out with 60 Vbeta primers and 13 Jbeta primers. Clones were sequenced by immunoSEQ multiplex PCR, and TCRdb holds only the in-frame ones, with some missing. Of roughly 100,000 clones in the sample, roughly 71% were seen once. Specimen: PBMCs. The gene calls are TRBV7-2 and TRBJ2-1, with D perhaps matching TRBD2 (6 bases). The TCR comes from a male donor in good health and CMV-seropositive. CDR3 sequence: CASSLGPFSGGSYNEQFF. The CDR3 DNA sequence: TGTGCCAGCAGCCTTGGACCATTTAGCGGAGGCTCCTACAATGAGCAGTTCTTC.